This TCR beta chain was captured by sequencing in a study of cytomegalovirus exposure and HLA in healthy donors. Across the study: Earlier findings included roughly 120 million unique TCR beta sequences obtained from about 180 million T cells. Counted in an early data release were some 81 million unique TCRs from HLA-typed donors.

The PCR contained 60 Vbeta and 13 Jbeta primers. TCRdb's table, derived via immunoSEQ multiplex PCR, lists solely in-frame clones and lacks some. This sample's clone table lists about 130,000 clones. The CDR3 consists of 14 residues. In germline, CDR1 is SGDLS, CDR2 YYNGEE. V lost 4 bases to trimming and J lost 7 bases, with 14 bases between them. The sample was PBMCs. J is TRBJ1-4 and V is TRBV9; a weak D match, TRBD1 (5 bases). The TCR was taken from a woman between 35 and 50 years old in good health and CMV-seronegative. The DNA for the CDR3 is TGTGCCAGCAGCTCTAAATGGGGGGGTGAAAAACTGTTTTTT. Protein: CASSSKWGGEKLFF.